This TCR beta chain was captured in a study of blood T cell repertoires in COVID-19. About the study: From the United States, Italy and Spain came samples of acute and convalescent COVID-19.

Per germline, CDR1 SQVTM and CDR2 ANQGSEA. V lost 2 bases to trimming and J lost 5 bases; unmatched junction nucleotides: 3. This CDR3 is 13 amino acids long. The table came from immunoSEQ multiplex PCR; TCRdb's copy has only in-frame clones and leaves some out. The sample contains roughly 15,000 clones, approximately 88% of which appear only once. The sequencing sample was made of peripheral blood. V and J are TRBV29-1 and TRBJ1-1; 9 nucleotides align to TRBD1. This receptor was identified in a human donor in a cohort sampled during active COVID-19. DNA for the CDR3: TGCAGCGTTGAATTGGACAGGGGTACTGAAGCTTTCTTT. Amino acid sequence: CSVELDRGTEAFF.